Below are 5 T cell receptor beta chains sequenced from a single sample in a study of blood T cell repertoires in COVID-19. Produced via immunoSEQ multiplex PCR; TCRdb's table is partial and in-frame only. The data hold 80,000 or so clones, with around nine tenths observed a single time. Specimen: peripheral blood. The source is a human donor in a cohort sampled during active COVID-19.

This chain links TRBV2 with TRBJ2-2; 8 nucleotides match TRBD2. Germline V gene data show CDR1 as SNHLY and CDR2 as FYNNEI. The CDR3 consists of 19 residues. Trimming cost V 2 bases and J 1 base; bases outside gene matches: 12. The CDR3 nucleotides are TGTGCCAGCAGTGAAAAAGAACTAGCGGCTAAGGGGAACACCGGGGAGCTGTTTTTT. Protein sequence: CASSEKELAAKGNTGELFF.

To note about this clone: The same CDR3 can be traced to other DNA sequences in this sample. The chain is built from TRBV2 and TRBJ2-5; D is perhaps TRBD1 (6 bases). The CDR3 consists of 13 residues. V dropped 6 bases and J dropped 3 bases, with 11 bases sitting between them. Per the germline V gene, CDR1 is SNHLY and CDR2 is FYNNEI. The CDR3 region is CASSGTGKETQYF. DNA for the CDR3: TGTGCCAGCAGCGGAACAGGGAAAGAGACCCAGTACTTC.

This clone was recorded only once. The chain couples TRBV9 to TRBJ2-7, with 9 positions matching TRBD1. V lost 0 bases, J lost 3 bases, and 7 bases stayed unmatched. The V gene's germline CDR1 is SGDLS and CDR2 YYNGEE. The CDR3 is 16 amino acids. CDR3 protein: CASSVEGQGRLYEQYF. CDR3 sequence (DNA): TGTGCCAGCAGCGTAGAGGGACAGGGAAGGCTCTACGAGCAGTACTTC.

This sequence joins TRBV10-3 and TRBJ2-2; possible D gene TRBD2, 6 bases. Between the trimmed V and J ends, which lost 2 bases and 0 bases, there was a span of 10 bases. From germline, CDR1 is ENHRY and CDR2 SYGVKD. This CDR3 contains 16 residues. The CDR3 spells CAISETGGANTGELFF. CDR3 nucleotides: TGTGCCATCAGTGAGACCGGGGGAGCGAACACCGGGGAGCTGTTTTTT.

The rearrangement links TRBV24-1 to TRBJ1-6; no clear D gene. V shed 4 bases and J shed 7 bases, with 13 bases lying between them. Germline loops: CDR1 KGHDR, CDR2 SFDVKD. This CDR3 has 15 amino acids. The CDR3 sequence: CATSEGASGNSPLHF. DNA for the CDR3: TGTGCCACCAGTGAAGGAGCATCGGGAAATTCACCCCTCCACTTT.